This paragraph reports one T cell receptor beta chain. Its antigen is undetermined. The data were taken from a study of shared clonotypes between healthy human individuals. As for the study in general: Plates per donor: three CD4 naive, three CD4 memory, two CD8 naive, one CD8 memory. The study's findings and limits: Memory subsets generally showed lower estimated richness than naive subsets.

Germline trimming cut 4 bases from V and 4 bases from J; bases unmatched to any gene: 10. CDR1 and CDR2 from the germline V gene are SNHLY and FYNNEI. The CDR3 is made up of 16 amino acids. It was into CD45RA+ naive and CD45RA-negative memory subsets that the CD4+ cells were split. Assay runs were performed at deep level. This table comes from immunoSEQ multiplex PCR, and its TCRdb copy is limited to in-frame clones, with some not included. This table holds 2 million to 2.5 million clones, 80% to 95% found once. The V and J genes are TRBV2 and TRBJ2-7; 10 bases fit TRBD2. Material for sequencing was naive CD4+ T cells from PBMCs. Noted subset: CD45RA+ positively selected. This sequence was found in a young man in good health. Some clones in this sample may be carry-over from other donors' samples. The CDR3 DNA sequence: TGTGCCAGCAGTGTTAGTTCAGCGGGAGGGCCGTACGAGCAGTACTTC. It yields the protein CASSVSSAGGPYEQYF.